Below are 32 T cell receptor beta chains sequenced from a single sample in a study of blood T cells in healthy people across ages. Through a sample-barcoded 5' primer and a J-beta primer mix, a second PCR was run for 7 to 11 cycles. TCRdb re-analysed the 5' RACE reads in MiXCR, keeping a single row per CDR3 protein. This table has hundreds of thousands of distinct CDR3 sequences, under 30% appearing once. Sequenced input: blood. Every receptor here comes from a woman of 80 years or more in good health.

This clonotype was seen ten or more times. The genes are TRBV7-2 and TRBJ1-4, with TRBD1 as a possible D gene (5 bases). V was pared by 4 bases and J by 8 bases, with 17 bases between. Germline assignment: CDR1 SGHTA and CDR2 FQGNSA. The CDR3 consists of 15 residues. The CDR3 protein is CASSSTGAVGEKLFF. For the CDR3, the DNA is TGTGCCAGCAGCTCCACCGGGGCAGTAGGGGAAAAACTGTTTTTT.

The gene calls are TRBV9 and TRBJ1-1; no clear D. The CDR3 loop spans 13 amino acids. The ends were cut back, 1 base at V and 2 bases at J, with 6 bases in the middle. Germline CDR1 and CDR2: SGDLS and YYNGEE. The chain's CDR3 is CASSVQFNTEAFF. The CDR3 bases are TGTGCCAGCAGCGTACAATTCAACACTGAAGCTTTCTTT.

This clonotype was counted ten times or more. The chain links TRBV7-8 to TRBJ2-5, with 11 nucleotides matching TRBD2. The CDR3 has 16 residues. Losses at the gene ends were 6 bases for V and 0 bases for J; bases not matched to a gene: 6. Germline CDR1 SGHVS, CDR2 FQNEAQ. DNA for the CDR3: TGTGCCAGCAGACTAGCGGGGGCCCTTTACCAAGAGACCCAGTACTTC. Translation gives CASRLAGALYQETQYF.

This clonotype was seen a few times. A clone one base away is much larger, so this may be a read error. V and J are TRBV5-1 and TRBJ2-5, with D possibly matching TRBD1 (6 bases). This CDR3 is 14 amino acids long. Trimming took 4 bases from V and 5 from J, leaving 15 bases between them. Looked up from germline, CDR1 is SGHRS and CDR2 is YFSETQ. CDR3 DNA: TGCGCCAGCAGCCGGGCAGGGGTACGGGAGACCCAGTACTTC. It yields the protein CASSRAGVRETQYF.

The rearrangement joins TRBV20-1 to TRBJ2-1, with 11 positions matching TRBD2. The last part of the DNA fits TRBJ2-7 better; the J call may be wrong. The CDR3 is made up of 15 amino acids. The germline V gene encodes CDR1 DFQATT and CDR2 SNEGSKA (reference sequence). The CDR3 DNA reads as TGCAGTGCTAGGATGGGACTAGCGGTCTACAATGAGCAGTACTTC. It encodes CSARMGLAVYNEQYF.

At least ten counts were recorded for this clonotype. The V gene is TRBV12-3 or TRBV12-4, the J gene TRBJ1-5, with D perhaps matching TRBD1 (5 bases). V lost 5 bases to trimming and J lost 5 bases, with 16 bases between them. This CDR3 spans 15 amino acids. The DNA of the CDR3 is TGTGCCAGCAGTCCGGGACTTTTCGGGCATCAGCCCCAGCATTTT. This sequence encodes CASSPGLFGHQPQHF.

This clonotype was detected only a few times. The J gene is TRBJ2-3, the V gene TRBV24-1; TRBD1 matches at 9 bases. Germline V CDR1 and CDR2: KGHDR, SFDVKD. CDR3 length equals 15 residues. The V gene end was trimmed by 2 bases and the J gene end by 7 bases; junction bases not matched to a gene: 6. The DNA of the CDR3 is TGTGCCACCAGTGATTGGGGGACAGGGACAAATACGCAGTATTTT. Amino acid sequence: CATSDWGTGTNTQYF.

V and J are TRBV5-1 and TRBJ1-4, with D unresolved. V gave up 4 bases and J gave up 7 bases, with 23 bases separating them. The length of the CDR3 is 17 residues. The germline CDR1 and CDR2 sequences are SGHRS and YFSETQ. The CDR3 coding sequence is TGCGCCAGCAGCCCTATTCTCAGAAGAGCAATTAGTGAAAAACTGTTTTTT. Translation: CASSPILRRAISEKLFF.

This clonotype was found many times. The V and J genes are TRBV6-2 or TRBV6-3 and TRBJ2-3; 9 bases align to TRBD2. In germline, CDR1 is MNHEY, CDR2 SVGEGT. The CDR3 contains 16 residues. Trimming took 5 bases from V and 1 from J; bases not matched to a gene: 7. CDR3 nucleotides: TGTGCCAGCAGTCCGTCGACTAGCGGACGCACAGATACGCAGTATTTT. As protein: CASSPSTSGRTDTQYF.

The rearrangement uses TRBV5-1 and TRBJ1-1; D gene unclear. CDR3 length equals 15 residues. CDR1 is SGHRS, CDR2 YFSETQ, per germline. V was shortened by 0 bases and J by 0 bases, with 9 bases between the two germline ends. CDR3: CASSLGTLVNTEAFF. The CDR3 nucleotides read TGCGCCAGCAGCTTGGGAACCCTAGTGAACACTGAAGCTTTCTTT.

In its sample, this clonotype was seen a few times. The J gene is TRBJ2-7, the V gene TRBV6-2 or TRBV6-3, with D unresolved. V was pared by 0 bases and J by 7 bases, with 16 bases between. The CDR3 consists of 15 residues. Germline V gene lookup returns CDR1 MNHEY and CDR2 SVGEGT. The CDR3 protein is CASSYSGDIYSEQYF. For the CDR3, the DNA is TGTGCCAGCAGTTACTCTGGAGACATTTATAGTGAGCAGTACTTC.

Many counts were recorded for this clonotype. This sequence joins TRBV7-8 and TRBJ2-1; tentatively, D is TRBD1 or TRBD2 (5 bases each). CDR3 length: 16 amino acids. The ends were cut back, 0 bases at V and 6 bases at J, with 15 bases in the middle. The germline V gene encodes CDR1 SGHVS and CDR2 FQNEAQ. Written as DNA, the CDR3 is TGTGCCAGCAGCTTAGCGTGGGGGAAAAGGGTCAATGAGCAGTTCTTC. Translated, it gives CASSLAWGKRVNEQFF.

The V and J genes are TRBV11-2 and TRBJ2-4; TRBD2 matches 11 bases. V gave up 4 bases and J gave up 13 bases; unmatched junction bases: 15. The CDR3 is 16 residues long. Germline values: CDR1 SGHAT, CDR2 FQNNGV. The CDR3 region is CASSYGLAGSWGEQYF. The CDR3 nucleotides read TGTGCCAGCAGCTACGGACTAGCGGGTTCGTGGGGTGAGCAGTACTTC. Complete variable domain (other parts from reference TRBV11-2 and TRBJ2-4): EAGVAQSPRYKIIEKRQSVAFWCNPISGHATLYWYQQILGQGPKLLIQFQNNGVVDDSQLPKDRFSAERLKGVDSTLKIQPAKLEDSAVYLCASSYGLAGSWGEQYFGAGTRLSVL.

There are many counts of this clonotype. This chain joins TRBV6-1 and TRBJ1-5; 12 positions match TRBD1. The junction had 9 bases not matched to a gene; V was cut back by 7 bases and J by 2 bases. The CDR3 is made up of 17 amino acids. CDR1 and CDR2 from the germline V gene are MNHNS and SASEGT. The CDR3 DNA reads TGTGCCAGCATCCAGGGACAGGGGGCAAGGCGCAATCAGCCCCAGCATTTT. Protein sequence: CASIQGQGARRNQPQHF.

This rearrangement joins TRBV20-1 to TRBJ2-3; 9 bases map to TRBD2. CDR3 length: 20 amino acids. Trimming removed 3 bases from V and 4 bases from J; junction bases left unmatched: 23. Germline CDR1 DFQATT, CDR2 SNEGSKA (reference sequence). CDR3 in DNA: TGCAGTGCTAGCACCGTTCGGGGGCGCCTGGCGGGGGGGCCTGCAGATACGCAGTATTTT. Amino acid sequence: CSASTVRGRLAGGPADTQYF.

A remark on this clonotype: Being one base from a much bigger clone, this may be a read error. The gene calls are TRBV2 and TRBJ2-4; D not resolved. Between the trimmed V and J ends, which lost 6 bases and 13 bases, there was a span of 22 bases. CDR1 and CDR2 from the germline V gene are SNHLY and FYNNEI. The CDR3 loop spans 14 amino acids. Written as DNA, the CDR3 is TGTGCCAGCAGCCCCGCGCTTCTACCCTACAAGCAGTACTTC. Its translation is CASSPALLPYKQYF.

DNA of the CDR3: TGCGCCAGCAGCTCCCTCCGAACAGGGGATGTCACTGAAGCTTTCTTT. Translated, it gives CASSSLRTGDVTEAFF. This chain connects TRBV5-1 to TRBJ1-1; 7 nucleotides line up with TRBD1. CDR1 is SGHRS, CDR2 YFSETQ, per germline. The CDR3 totals 16 residues. V was pared by 3 bases and J by 4 bases, with 12 bases of the junction left unmatched.

This clonotype has a handful of counts. J is TRBJ1-1 and V is TRBV6-2 or TRBV6-3; D is undetermined. Trimming stripped 5 bases from V and 4 bases from J, with 14 bases between. The CDR3 spans 14 residues. Germline CDR1 is MNHEY and CDR2 is SVGEGT. CDR3 coding DNA: TGTGCCAGCAGTCCCCAGAACGTCGGCACTGAAGCTTTCTTT. Protein sequence: CASSPQNVGTEAFF.

The gene calls are TRBV12-5 and TRBJ1-5; no reliable D call. The germline gives CDR1 LGHNT, CDR2 FRNRAP. The CDR3 covers 13 residues. V lost 0 bases, J lost 7 bases, and 7 bases lay in between. The CDR3 DNA is TGTGCTAGTGGTTTGGTACTCCCCCAGCCCCAGCATTTT. Encoded protein: CASGLVLPQPQHF.

V usage is TRBV28 and J usage is TRBJ2-7, with D tentatively TRBD1 or TRBD2 (7 bases each). The CDR3 is 16 residues long. Germline V lookup: CDR1 MDHEN, CDR2 SYDVKM. V gave up 6 bases and J gave up 7 bases, with 25 bases separating them. In DNA form, the CDR3 reads TGTGCCAGCAGCATCCAGGGGGGGGGCCCTTACAATGAGCAGTACTTC. Translation: CASSIQGGGPYNEQYF.

The rearrangement links TRBV20-1 to TRBJ2-7, with a tentative D call TRBD2 (6 bases). Per germline, CDR1 DFQATT and CDR2 SNEGSKA (reference sequence). The V end lost 0 bases, the J end lost 2 bases, and 14 bases lay between the germline ends. The CDR3 runs to 15 residues. The CDR3 sequence: CSARDRSGQTYEQYF. The CDR3 nucleotides are TGCAGTGCTAGAGATCGGAGCGGGCAGACCTACGAGCAGTACTTC.

In its sample, this clonotype was seen many times. The chain links TRBV5-1 to TRBJ2-3; 7 positions match TRBD1. From germline, CDR1 is SGHRS and CDR2 YFSETQ. The CDR3 is made up of 17 amino acids. Losses at the gene ends were 0 bases for V and 0 bases for J; bases not matched to a gene: 7. The DNA of the CDR3 is TGCGCCAGCAGCTTGGCAGACAGGGCGGAGAGCACAGATACGCAGTATTTT. Protein: CASSLADRAESTDTQYF.

This clonotype was detected many times. This chain uses TRBV9 with TRBJ2-5; D uncertain. From germline, CDR1 is SGDLS and CDR2 YYNGEE. The CDR3 is 14 amino acids. V dropped 0 bases and J dropped 2 bases, with 8 bases sitting between them. This CDR3 reads CASSVATDQETQYF. CDR3 DNA sequence: TGTGCCAGCAGCGTAGCTACAGATCAAGAGACCCAGTACTTC.

This clonotype was observed many times. J is TRBJ2-3 and V is TRBV10-3, with 8 bases identical to TRBD2. The germline V gene has CDR1 ENHRY and CDR2 SYGVKD. This CDR3 has 13 residues. Trimming removed 9 bases from V and 7 bases from J; junction bases left unmatched: 9. CDR3 sequence reads: CAILSGGENTQYF. The CDR3 nucleotides are TGTGCCATTCTAAGCGGGGGAGAGAATACGCAGTATTTT.

Of note for this clonotype: This may arise from a read error, as a much more abundant clone is one base away. The rearrangement joins TRBV9 to TRBJ2-5, with D maybe TRBD2 (6 bases). V lost 7 bases and J lost 11, with 18 bases in between. Germline V gene lookup returns CDR1 SGDLS and CDR2 YYNGEE. The CDR3 sequence is 12 residues long. This CDR3 reads CASGYRGGEQYF. CDR3 in DNA: TGTGCCAGCGGTTATAGAGGAGGGGAGCAGTACTTC.

This clonotype was counted many times. This chain uses TRBV24-1 with TRBJ2-1; 7 bases match TRBD1. From germline, CDR1 is KGHDR and CDR2 SFDVKD. The CDR3 runs to 17 residues. Trimming cost V 3 bases and J 2 bases; bases outside gene matches: 9. This CDR3 is CATSDPWTGTTYNEQFF. The CDR3 DNA is TGTGCCACCAGTGATCCCTGGACAGGAACCACCTACAATGAGCAGTTCTTC.

This clonotype has only a few counts. This chain links TRBV28 with TRBJ1-1, with 11 bases aligning to TRBD1. Per germline, CDR1 MDHEN and CDR2 SYDVKM. Trimming cost V 6 bases and J 1 base; bases outside gene matches: 7. This CDR3 spans 16 amino acids. This CDR3 reads CASRNRDRGSNTEAFF. CDR3 DNA sequence: TGTGCCAGCAGGAACCGGGACAGGGGGTCGAACACTGAAGCTTTCTTT.

This clonotype showed up many times. This chain links TRBV20-1 with TRBJ2-7; D is perhaps TRBD1 or TRBD2 (5 bases each). Trimming removed 1 base at V and 1 base at J, with 14 bases between. Per the germline V gene, CDR1 is DFQATT and CDR2 is SNEGSKA (reference sequence). The length of the CDR3 is 15 residues. CDR3 DNA: TGCAGTGCTAGAGGGGAGATGGGGGAATCCTACGAGCAGTACTTC. Amino acids: CSARGEMGESYEQYF.

This clonotype showed up many times. The chain employs TRBV7-9 and TRBJ1-4; possibly TRBD1 for D (6 bases). V was clipped by 5 bases and J by 2 bases, with 15 bases between them. Germline lookup yields CDR1 SEHNR and CDR2 FQNEAQ (reference sequence). The CDR3 consists of 16 residues. CDR3 coding DNA: TGTGCCAGCAGCGCCGACAGGTTTTCGACTAATGAAAAACTGTTTTTT. This translates into CASSADRFSTNEKLFF.

This clonotype showed up just once. This may come from a read error, since a much larger clone is one base off. The chain is built from TRBV5-8 and TRBJ2-5, with TRBD1 matching 8 bases. The J call may be in error: the DNA end matches TRBJ2-7 better. Germline V CDR1 and CDR2: SGHTS, YDEGEE. This CDR3 region has 14 residues. For the CDR3, the DNA is TGTGCCAGCAGCCGACAGGGGACCAACTACGAGCAGTACTTC. It codes for CASSRQGTNYEQYF.

This clonotype was detected ten times or more. The gene calls are TRBV12-3 or TRBV12-4 and TRBJ2-1; TRBD1 matches at 8 bases. This CDR3 spans 13 amino acids. With 6 bases clipped from V and 8 bases from J, the junction kept 6 bases outside the gene matches. The CDR3 coding sequence is TGTGCCAGCAGCCTGACAGGGGCCGATGAGCAGTTCTTC. This gives the protein CASSLTGADEQFF.

The chain links TRBV11-2 to TRBJ1-1, with D perhaps matching TRBD1 (5 bases). CDR1 and CDR2 from the germline V gene are SGHAT and FQNNGV. The CDR3 contains 15 residues. The V end lost 0 bases, the J end lost 6 bases, and 14 bases lay between the germline ends. CDR3 region: CASSLDGGRRAEAFF. CDR3 sequence (DNA): TGTGCCAGCAGCTTAGATGGGGGGAGGAGGGCTGAAGCTTTCTTT.